The TCR beta chain under discussion was sequenced for a study of a mutant IDH1 vaccine in newly diagnosed glioma. Study outcomes and limitations: Pseudoprogression appeared unlinked to shifts in leading peripheral T cell clonotypes. Of all patients, 93.3% showed vaccine-induced immune responses.

The protocol was immunoSEQ multiplex PCR, while the TCRdb copy is restricted to in-frame clones and leaves out a portion. Here the sample spans some 95,000 clones, 80% being singletons. The sample's time point: baseline, week 1 (first vaccination visit). The treatment was: pre-vaccination baseline after standard-of-care therapy. Donor tumors were new WHO grade 3 or 4 IDH1-mutant, ATRX-lost astrocytomas. This clone was observed a few times. Its antigen is as yet unknown. Germline values: CDR1 GTSNPN, CDR2 SVGIG (reference sequence). The CDR3 runs to 13 residues. Trimming pared 0 bases from V and 0 bases from J, leaving 3 bases between.

The V and J genes are TRBV30 and TRBJ1-5; D unresolved. This receptor was identified in a man aged 35 to 55 with glioma. This material consisted of PBMCs, taken from a glioma patient treated with radiotherapy, temozolomide or both. As DNA, the CDR3 is TGTGCCTGGAGTGTATCTAGCAATCAGCCCCAGCATTTT. Its protein product is CAWSVSSNQPQHF.